These 31 T cell receptor beta chains were all obtained from the same sample, sequenced in a study of blood T cell dynamics during melanoma immunotherapy. The time point here: week 3, after first cycle of checkpoint inhibitor. Profiling relied on immunoSEQ multiplex PCR, and the TCRdb table lists in-frame clones only, not all of them. The table lists some 400 clones, approximately 80% of them singletons. This specimen was cell-free DNA from blood, taken from a patient treated with checkpoint blockade. All receptors come from a human donor with melanoma.

The chain carries TRBV7-2 and TRBJ2-3; 9 bases agree with TRBD1. This CDR3 contains 15 residues. The J segment lost 3 bases and the V segment lost 4 bases, leaving 5 bases of the junction unmatched. The germline V gene encodes CDR1 SGHTA and CDR2 FQGNSA. The CDR3 spells CASSSRGTGTDTQYF. CDR3 in DNA: TGTGCCAGCAGCTCGCGTGGGACAGGGACAGATACGCAGTATTTT.

This chain links TRBV6-5 with TRBJ2-7; a possible D gene is TRBD2 (6 bases). V was trimmed by 6 bases and J by 7 bases, leaving 16 bases between them. The germline gives CDR1 MNHEY, CDR2 SVGAGI. There are 13 residues in the CDR3. CDR3 residues: CASSPGLLGEQYF. The CDR3 region has the DNA TGTGCCAGCAGCCCGGGACTTCTCGGGGAGCAGTACTTC.

The CDR3 spells CASILGQGGHEQFF. The CDR3 coding sequence is TGTGCCAGCATCCTAGGACAGGGGGGGCATGAGCAGTTCTTC. The chain carries TRBV2 and TRBJ2-1; 10 bases fit TRBD1. The CDR3 spans 14 residues. V was clipped by 7 bases and J by 8 bases; unmatched bases: 8. Germline CDR1 is SNHLY and CDR2 is FYNNEI.

The V call is TRBV15, the J call TRBJ2-5; D is uncertain. Gene TRBJ2-7 matches the end of the DNA better, so the J call may be wrong. Germline CDR1 is LNHNV and CDR2 is YYDKDF (reference sequence). The CDR3 runs 14 residues. CDR3 sequence (DNA): TGTGCCACCAGCAGACAAACCTTCTCCTACGAGCAGTACTTC. As protein: CATSRQTFSYEQYF.

The V gene is TRBV18, the J gene TRBJ1-2, with D unclear. CDR3 length: 15 residues. V lost 3 bases and J 1 base, leaving 12 bases between the germline ends. Germline V gives CDR1 KGHSH, CDR2 LQKENI. The CDR3 DNA reads TGTGCCAGCTCACCTCTGGACTGGTTTAACTATGGCTACACCTTC. This encodes CASSPLDWFNYGYTF.

The table lists this clone with a few counts. The chain links TRBV7-8 to TRBJ2-2; unclear D gene. V dropped 4 bases and J dropped 6 bases, with 6 bases sitting between them. Germline V gives CDR1 SGHVS, CDR2 FQNEAQ. The CDR3 spans 12 residues. The CDR3 loop is CASSWEAGELFF. The CDR3 bases are TGTGCCAGCAGCTGGGAAGCCGGGGAGCTGTTTTTT.

This clone was seen once. This rearrangement joins TRBV5-6 to TRBJ1-4; TRBD1 might be the D (6 bases). Trimming took 3 bases from V and 3 from J, leaving 12 bases between them. The CDR3 is 15 amino acids. Germline V lookup: CDR1 SGHDT, CDR2 YYEEEE. In nucleotides, the CDR3 is TGTGCCAGCAGCTCCCTACAGGGATCTAATGAAAAACTGTTTTTT. This translates into CASSSLQGSNEKLFF. Looking up the rest from reference TRBV5-6 and TRBJ1-4 gives the full variable domain: DAGVTQSPTHLIKTRGQQVTLRCSPKSGHDTVSWYQQALGQGPQFIFQYYEEEERQRGNFPDRFSGHQFPNYSSELNVNALLLGDSALYLCASSSLQGSNEKLFFGSGTQLSVL.

This chain connects TRBV4-2 to TRBJ2-2; perhaps D is TRBD1 or TRBD2 (6 bases each). With 2 bases removed from V and 1 base from J, the gap between germline ends came to 11 bases. The CDR3 runs 16 residues. Germline V gives CDR1 LGHNA, CDR2 YNFKEQ. The CDR3 protein is CASSQSGALNTGELFF. In nucleotides, the CDR3 is TGTGCCAGCAGCCAATCGGGGGCACTGAACACCGGGGAGCTGTTTTTT.

The CDR3 here is CASSLGRTQETQYF. DNA of the CDR3: TGTGCCAGCAGTTTGGGACGGACCCAAGAGACCCAGTACTTC. This sequence joins TRBV6-8 and TRBJ2-5, with D perhaps TRBD1 or TRBD2 (5 bases each). The CDR3 extends over 14 amino acids. Germline-derived CDR1 and CDR2 are MNHGY and SAAAGT. The ends were cut back, 4 bases at V and 1 base at J, with 10 bases in the middle.

This clone was recorded a few times. The J gene is TRBJ2-5, the V gene TRBV11-3; TRBD2 matches 8 bases. The CDR3 runs to 16 residues. V lost 0 bases and J lost 5; bases outside the gene matches: 8. Germline assignment: CDR1 SGHNT and CDR2 YENEEA. CDR3 amino acids: CASSLDGTSGRETQYF. The CDR3 DNA follows: TGTGCCAGCAGCTTAGATGGCACTAGCGGTAGGGAGACCCAGTACTTC. Full variable domain (remainder filled in from reference TRBV11-3 and TRBJ2-5): EAGVVQSPRYKIIEKKQPVAFWCNPISGHNTLYWYLQNLGQGPELLIRYENEEAVDDSQLPKDRFSAERLKGVDSTLKIQPAELGDSAVYLCASSLDGTSGRETQYFGPGTRLLVL.

This clone occurred a few times. Other nucleotide sequences in the sample specify the same CDR3. V gene TRBV19 combines with J gene TRBJ2-1, with D unresolved. In germline, CDR1 is LNHDA, CDR2 SQIVND (reference sequence). The CDR3 is made up of 15 amino acids. V was cut by 3 bases and J by 3 bases, with 12 bases left in between. The CDR3 region is CASSILTGDYNEQFF. The CDR3 region has the DNA TGTGCCAGTAGTATTCTTACTGGGGACTACAATGAGCAGTTCTTC.

The rearrangement joins TRBV11-2 to TRBJ1-1, with D unclear. Looked up from germline, CDR1 is SGHAT and CDR2 is FQNNGV. Trimming stripped 5 bases from V and 4 bases from J, with 11 bases between. This CDR3 has 13 amino acids. CDR3 loop: CASSPPPGTEAFF. Here the CDR3 DNA reads TGTGCCAGCAGCCCACCACCCGGCACTGAAGCTTTCTTT.

The chain employs TRBV5-1 and TRBJ1-1; no firm D call. Germline CDR1 and CDR2: SGHRS and YFSETQ. The V gene lost 5 bases and the J gene lost 1 base, with 9 bases spanning the gap. This CDR3 spans 13 amino acids. Written as DNA, the CDR3 is TGCGCCAGCAGAGAGGCGCAGAACACTGAAGCTTTCTTT. Protein: CASREAQNTEAFF.

V is TRBV4-1 and J is TRBJ1-6; the D is unclear. Germline-derived CDR1 and CDR2 are MGHRA and YSYEKL. Trimming took 4 bases from V and 0 from J, leaving 13 bases between them. The CDR3 runs to 17 residues. The CDR3 nucleotides read TGCGCCAGCAGCCCCGACATCCCCAGCTCCTATAATTCACCCCTCCACTTT. Protein: CASSPDIPSSYNSPLHF.

This clone was observed once. This chain uses TRBV5-1 with TRBJ2-5, with 10 nucleotides matching TRBD2. Germline CDR1 reads SGHRS; CDR2 reads YFSETQ. V was pared by 0 bases and J by 5 bases, with 1 base of the junction left unmatched. The CDR3 sequence is 14 residues long. The CDR3, as DNA: TGCGCCAGCAGCTTGGGGACTAGCGGTGAGACCCAGTACTTC. Its translation is CASSLGTSGETQYF.

J is TRBJ1-1 and V is TRBV7-3; D not certain. Germline CDR1 and CDR2: SGHTA and FQGTGA. The CDR3 is made up of 13 amino acids. Trimming took off 5 bases at V and 3 bases at J, with 10 bases between the two ends. The DNA for the CDR3 is TGTGCCAGCAGCCGAGACGGCGACACTGAAGCTTTCTTT. Translated: CASSRDGDTEAFF.

The chain uses TRBV4-3 and TRBJ1-3, with a possible D match to TRBD1 (6 bases). CDR1 is LGHNA and CDR2 is YSLEER in the germline V gene. V was pared by 0 bases and J by 7 bases, with 16 bases between. The CDR3 is 16 amino acids. The CDR3 sequence: CASSQDAGARGNTIYF. The CDR3, as DNA: TGCGCCAGCAGCCAAGATGCAGGGGCGCGGGGTAACACCATATATTTT.

The V gene is TRBV6-1, the J gene TRBJ1-5; no definite D call. V shed 4 bases and J shed 1 base, with 11 bases lying between them. The germline V gene has CDR1 MNHNS and CDR2 SASEGT. The CDR3 is made up of 15 amino acids. The CDR3 region has the DNA TGTGCCAGCAGTGTGAACAGTCGAAGCAATCAGCCCCAGCATTTT. Its protein product is CASSVNSRSNQPQHF.

The CDR3: CSARPGREQYF. The CDR3 bases are TGCAGTGCTCGCCCCGGACGCGAGCAGTACTTC. The chain links TRBV20-1 to TRBJ2-7; D unresolved. CDR1 is DFQATT and CDR2 is SNEGSKA in the germline V gene (reference sequence). The V end lost 5 bases, the J end lost 6 bases, and 11 bases lay between the germline ends. The CDR3 totals 11 residues.

V is TRBV4-1 and J is TRBJ1-2; D unclear. This CDR3 contains 15 residues. CDR1 is MGHRA and CDR2 is YSYEKL in the germline V gene. Trimming left V 4 bases short and J 2 bases short, with 14 bases between. The CDR3 DNA follows: TGCGCCAGCAGCCGTTCACGTCAATCCAACTATGGCTACACCTTC. The encoded protein is CASSRSRQSNYGYTF.

The count of this clone is one. The gene calls are TRBV23-1 and TRBJ2-7; possibly TRBD1 for D (5 bases). TRBV23-1 is recorded as an ORF, its role being uncertain. The CDR3 length is 17 residues. Between the trimmed V and J ends, which lost 0 bases and 2 bases, there was a span of 17 bases. CDR3 in DNA: TGCGCCAGCAGTCAATCTCAGGGCCAGAATTGGACCTACGAGCAGTACTTC. As protein: CASSQSQGQNWTYEQYF.

As for this clone: Germline is not matched at one junction end, which may reflect a read error. The chain has TRBV7-2 and TRBJ2-5; D possibly corresponds to TRBD2 (5 bases). Germline CDR1 SGHTA, CDR2 FQGNSA. The CDR3 has 8 residues. CDR3 coding DNA: TGTGCCAGCAGCCCCGGGGACTTC. Protein product: CASSPGDF.

This chain links TRBV9 with TRBJ2-2; D might be TRBD2 (6 bases). The CDR3 has 15 residues. The germline V gene encodes CDR1 SGDLS and CDR2 YYNGEE. Trimming pared 4 bases from V and 7 bases from J, leaving 17 bases between. The CDR3 spells CASSPQAQEGGELFF. DNA of the CDR3: TGTGCCAGCAGCCCCCAGGCCCAGGAGGGCGGGGAGCTGTTTTTT.

The chain has TRBV18 and TRBJ1-2; D is possibly TRBD1 (5 bases). Trimming removed 3 bases from V and 3 bases from J, with 14 bases in between. Per the germline V gene, CDR1 is KGHSH and CDR2 is LQKENI. The CDR3 has 15 residues. The CDR3 sequence: CASSPRDPPDYGYTF. CDR3 nucleotides: TGTGCCAGCTCACCTCGGGACCCACCCGACTATGGCTACACCTTC.

The chain joins TRBV10-1 to TRBJ2-7, with TRBD1 as a possible D gene (7 bases). Trimming took off 6 bases at V and 3 bases at J, with 15 bases between the two ends. CDR1 is WNHNN and CDR2 is SYGVQD in the germline V gene (reference sequence). CDR3 length: 14 amino acids. CDR3 sequence reads: CASRRGRGDYEQYF. CDR3 DNA: TGCGCCAGCAGAAGGGGCAGGGGGGACTACGAGCAGTACTTC.

This clone was observed once. V gene TRBV15 combines with J gene TRBJ2-3; no clear D. The V end was cut by 5 bases, the J end by 0 bases, with 9 bases between. Germline V CDR1 and CDR2: LNHNV, YYDKDF (reference sequence). CDR3 length equals 14 residues. CDR3 protein: CATSHGSSTDTQYF. CDR3 nucleotides: TGTGCCACCAGCCATGGGTCCAGCACAGATACGCAGTATTTT.

The gene calls are TRBV11-2 and TRBJ2-7; D may correspond to TRBD1 or TRBD2 (6 bases each). The CDR3 spans 15 residues. Germline V lookup: CDR1 SGHAT, CDR2 FQNNGV. V was shortened by 2 bases and J by 3 bases, with 14 bases between the two germline ends. CDR3 region: CASSLFRGPVYEQYF. The CDR3 coding sequence is TGTGCCAGCAGCTTATTCCGGGGGCCCGTCTACGAGCAGTACTTC.

V usage is TRBV5-1 and J usage is TRBJ2-7, with D tentatively TRBD1 (5 bases). CDR3 length equals 14 residues. The germline V gene has CDR1 SGHRS and CDR2 YFSETQ. Trimming left V 3 bases short and J 2 bases short, with 12 bases between. CDR3 amino acids: CASSSRQIPYEQYF. In nucleotides, the CDR3 is TGCGCCAGCAGCTCCCGACAGATACCCTACGAGCAGTACTTC.

The J gene is TRBJ1-1, the V gene TRBV5-4; 12 positions match TRBD1. CDR3 length: 15 residues. The germline V gene encodes CDR1 SGHNT and CDR2 YYREEE (reference sequence). Trimming removed 4 bases from V and 1 base from J; junction bases left unmatched: 2. CDR3 region: CASSGTGGQNTEAFF. The CDR3 region has the DNA TGTGCCAGCAGCGGGACAGGGGGCCAGAACACTGAAGCTTTCTTT.

There are a few counts of this clone. The V call is TRBV25-1, the J call TRBJ1-1, with D perhaps matching TRBD1 (5 bases). Looked up from germline, CDR1 is MGHDK and CDR2 is SYGVNS. V was trimmed by 3 bases and J by 3 bases, leaving 11 bases between them. This CDR3 has 14 amino acids. Here the CDR3 DNA reads TGTGCCAGCAGTGACGGGGGGAAGGACACTGAAGCTTTCTTT. Its translation is CASSDGGKDTEAFF.

This clone has more than one count but fewer than ten. J is TRBJ2-7 and V is TRBV13; D possibly corresponds to TRBD1 (6 bases). Trimming took 1 base from V and 6 from J, leaving 13 bases between them. From germline, CDR1 is PRHDT and CDR2 FYEKMQ (reference sequence). This CDR3 has 14 amino acids. The CDR3: CASSLVGGTGEQYF. The CDR3 nucleotides are TGTGCCAGCAGCTTAGTAGGGGGAACTGGCGAGCAGTACTTC.